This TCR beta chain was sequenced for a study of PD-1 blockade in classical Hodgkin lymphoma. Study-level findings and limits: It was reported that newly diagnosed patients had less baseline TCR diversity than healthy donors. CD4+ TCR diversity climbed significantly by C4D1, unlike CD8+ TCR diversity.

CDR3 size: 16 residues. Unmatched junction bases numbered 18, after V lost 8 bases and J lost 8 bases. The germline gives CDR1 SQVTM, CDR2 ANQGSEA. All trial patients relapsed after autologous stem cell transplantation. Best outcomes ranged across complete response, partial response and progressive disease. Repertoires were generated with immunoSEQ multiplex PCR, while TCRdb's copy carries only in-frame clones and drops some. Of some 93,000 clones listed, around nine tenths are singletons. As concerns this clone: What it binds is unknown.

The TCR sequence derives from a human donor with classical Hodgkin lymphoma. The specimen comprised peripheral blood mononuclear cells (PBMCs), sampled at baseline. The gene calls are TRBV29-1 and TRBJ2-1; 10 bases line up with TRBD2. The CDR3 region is CSLWGLTGTSADEQFF. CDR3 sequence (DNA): TGCAGCCTCTGGGGCTTGACCGGGACTAGCGCTGATGAGCAGTTCTTC.